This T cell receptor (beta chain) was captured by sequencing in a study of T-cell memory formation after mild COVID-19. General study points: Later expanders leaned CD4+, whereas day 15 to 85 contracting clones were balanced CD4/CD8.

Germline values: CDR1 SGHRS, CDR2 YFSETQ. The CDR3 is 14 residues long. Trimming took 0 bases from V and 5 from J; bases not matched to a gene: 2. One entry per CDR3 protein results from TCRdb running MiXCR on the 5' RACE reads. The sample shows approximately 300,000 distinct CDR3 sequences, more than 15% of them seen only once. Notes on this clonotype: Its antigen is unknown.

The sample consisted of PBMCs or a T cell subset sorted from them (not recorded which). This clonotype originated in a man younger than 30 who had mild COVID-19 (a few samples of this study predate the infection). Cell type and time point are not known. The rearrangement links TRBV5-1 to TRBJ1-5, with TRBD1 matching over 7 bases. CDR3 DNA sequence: TGCGCCAGCAGCTTGGTTGGGACAGATCAGCCCCAGCATTTT. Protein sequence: CASSLVGTDQPQHF. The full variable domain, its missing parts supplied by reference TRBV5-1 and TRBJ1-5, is KAGVTQTPRYLIKTRGQQVTLSCSPISGHRSVSWYQQTPGQGLQFLFEYFSETQRNKGNFPGRFSGRQFSNSRSEMNVSTLELGDSALYLCASSLVGTDQPQHFGDGTRLSIL.